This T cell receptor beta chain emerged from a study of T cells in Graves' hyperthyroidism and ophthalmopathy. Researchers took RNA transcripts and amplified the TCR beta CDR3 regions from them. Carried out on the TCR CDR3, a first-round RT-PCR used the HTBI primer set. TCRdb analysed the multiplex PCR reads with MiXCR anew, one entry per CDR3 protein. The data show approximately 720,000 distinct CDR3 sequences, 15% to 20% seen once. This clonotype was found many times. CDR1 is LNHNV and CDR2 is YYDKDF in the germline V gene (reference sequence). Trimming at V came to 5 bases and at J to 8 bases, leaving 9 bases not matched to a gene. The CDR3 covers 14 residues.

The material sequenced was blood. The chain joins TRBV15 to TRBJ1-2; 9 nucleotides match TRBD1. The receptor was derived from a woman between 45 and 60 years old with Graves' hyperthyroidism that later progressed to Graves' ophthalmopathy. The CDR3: CATSAWTGVEGYTF. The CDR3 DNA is TGTGCCACCAGCGCCTGGACAGGGGTTGAAGGCTACACCTTC.